Sequencing of this TCR beta chain was carried out in a study of blood T cell repertoires in COVID-19. Study overall: COVID-19 samples from acute and convalescent phases originated in the United States, Italy and Spain. The cDNA or gDNA used as material had been derived from T cells, B-cell-depleted T cells, or PBMCs.

In the original workflow: Counts of nucleated cells, estimated from reference gene primer amplification, were obtained. Sequencing used immunoSEQ multiplex PCR; TCRdb keeps in-frame clones, though not all of them. That table gives V, J and clone size, and the DNA gave D and trimming. The data show 75,000 to 100,000 clones, around 90% seen once. The CDR3 consists of 13 residues. Trimming cost V 8 bases and J 7 bases, with 15 bases left between them. Germline CDR1 reads KGHSH; CDR2 reads LQKENI. The specimen sequenced was peripheral blood. The V gene is TRBV18, the J gene TRBJ1-5; D may be TRBD1 (6 bases). This receptor was obtained from a man between 65 and 85 years old with acute or convalescent COVID-19. The CDR3: CASTQGGWQPQHF. Here the CDR3 DNA reads TGTGCCAGCACACAAGGGGGTTGGCAGCCCCAGCATTTT.